Presented here are 23 T cell receptor beta chains from one specimen sequenced in a study of blood T cell repertoires in COVID-19 (dated by TCRdb to the early 2020s). Library preparation was by the immunoSEQ multiplex PCR assay. TCRdb re-hosts the immuneACCESS table, in-frame sequences only. Its copies lack some clones; in the studies checked, an unresolved V gene accounts for under half of them, and the cause for the rest is not known. The sample yields roughly 160,000 clones; around 86% were counted once. Of the sample, 0.99% is held by the ten largest clones. The source material was peripheral blood. Receptors were obtained from a man aged 18-30 years with acute or convalescent COVID-19.

This clone came up once. The J gene is TRBJ2-4, the V gene TRBV18; 10 nucleotides match TRBD1. V lost 3 bases, J lost 2 bases, and 16 bases stayed unmatched. The germline gives CDR1 KGHSH, CDR2 LQKENI. This CDR3 region has 20 residues. CDR3 region: CASSPPGQGTSWRTKNIQYF. CDR3 DNA: TGTGCCAGCTCACCCCCGGGACAGGGGACATCTTGGCGGACCAAAAACATTCAGTACTTC.

The V call is TRBV5-1, the J call TRBJ2-2; D unresolved. This CDR3 comprises 14 residues. The V and J ends lost 10 bases and 2 bases respectively, with 15 bases between them. The germline V gene encodes CDR1 SGHRS and CDR2 YFSETQ. The CDR3: CAAGEGFNTGELFF. CDR3 in DNA: TGCGCCGCTGGAGAAGGATTCAACACCGGGGAGCTGTTTTTT.

The rearrangement joins TRBV7-9 to TRBJ2-7; TRBD2 agrees at 10 bases. This CDR3 spans 14 amino acids. V dropped 5 bases and J dropped 9; count of bases not matched to a gene: 10. CDR1 is SEHNR and CDR2 is FQNEAQ in the germline V gene (reference sequence). The CDR3 is CASSQSGGATGQYV. The CDR3 DNA sequence: TGTGCCAGCAGCCAAAGCGGGGGGGCTACTGGGCAGTACGTC.

V usage is TRBV7-3 and J usage is TRBJ2-1; maybe TRBD1 (5 bases). V lost 5 bases and J lost 4, with 9 bases in between. This CDR3 has 13 amino acids. Germline values: CDR1 SGHTA, CDR2 FQGTGA. The CDR3 DNA reads as TGTGCCAGCAGCGCAACAGGATACAATGAGCAGTTCTTC. It is translated as CASSATGYNEQFF.

The V and J genes are TRBV18 and TRBJ2-2; 8 nucleotides agree with TRBD1. This CDR3 spans 18 amino acids. Germline V lookup: CDR1 KGHSH, CDR2 LQKENI. V lost 4 bases and J lost 2; bases outside the gene matches: 12. The CDR3 nucleotides read TGTGCCAGCTCACGAACCGGACAGGGAGGTCCAAACACCGGGGAGCTGTTTTTT. Its translation is CASSRTGQGGPNTGELFF.

The chain couples TRBV13 to TRBJ2-2; 14 bases agree with TRBD2. V lost 3 bases and J lost 7; bases outside the gene matches: 10. The germline gives CDR1 PRHDT, CDR2 FYEKMQ (reference sequence). This CDR3 has 18 amino acids. The CDR3 reads CASSFTETSGGEIGELFF. The CDR3 bases are TGTGCCAGCAGCTTCACCGAGACTAGCGGGGGGGAGATCGGGGAGCTGTTTTTT.

J is TRBJ1-2 and V is TRBV30, with D perhaps TRBD1 (5 bases). Germline assignment: CDR1 GTSNPN and CDR2 SVGIG (reference sequence). The germline V and J ends were trimmed by 3 bases and 5 bases, with 19 bases remaining between them. The CDR3 spans 15 residues. The CDR3 is CAWSAPRGAGYGYTF. CDR3 sequence (DNA): TGTGCCTGGAGCGCCCCCCGCGGGGCCGGTTATGGCTACACCTTC.

The chain joins TRBV6-6 to TRBJ1-1, with TRBD1 identical over 7 bases. CDR1 and CDR2 (germline): MNHNY, SVGAGI (reference sequence). The V segment lost 6 bases and the J segment 5 bases; nucleotides outside the gene matches: 12. There are 15 residues in the CDR3. CDR3 coding DNA: TGTGCCAGCAGGGACTCCACAGGGGATCGGACTGAAGCTTTCTTT. Residues: CASRDSTGDRTEAFF.

The V and J genes are TRBV28 and TRBJ1-1; D might be TRBD1 (6 bases). Per germline, CDR1 MDHEN and CDR2 SYDVKM. Between the trimmed V and J ends, which lost 6 bases and 5 bases, there was a span of 19 bases. CDR3 length: 15 residues. The chain's CDR3 is CASSLTGRGRTEAFF. DNA of the CDR3: TGTGCCAGCAGCCTTACAGGGAGAGGGAGAACTGAAGCTTTCTTT.

V is TRBV10-2 and J is TRBJ1-1, with no clear D. The V end lost 7 bases, the J end lost 0 bases, and 9 bases lay between the germline ends. Germline V gene sequence: CDR1 WSHSY, CDR2 SAAADI. There are 13 residues in the CDR3. CDR3 nucleotide sequence: TGCGCCAGCAAAGACACCGTGAACACTGAAGCTTTCTTT. Protein: CASKDTVNTEAFF.

The chain links TRBV7-3 to TRBJ2-2, with 9 bases matching TRBD1. The length of the CDR3 is 15 residues. Germline V lookup: CDR1 SGHTA, CDR2 FQGTGA. V dropped 4 bases and J dropped 7; count of bases not matched to a gene: 7. DNA of the CDR3: TGTGCCAGCAGCTATACAGGGGGCGCTGTCGGGGAGCTGTTTTTT. Amino acid sequence: CASSYTGGAVGELFF.

The rearrangement links TRBV6-5 to TRBJ2-1, with D unclear. Germline CDR1 is MNHEY and CDR2 is SVGAGI. The V end lost 2 bases, the J end lost 3 bases, and 8 bases lay between the germline ends. CDR3 length: 14 amino acids. CDR3 sequence (DNA): TGTGCCAGCAGTTACCCAGGAAACTACAATGAGCAGTTCTTC. Translation gives CASSYPGNYNEQFF.

The chain uses TRBV6-5 and TRBJ2-7; tentatively, D is TRBD2 (6 bases). This CDR3 has 15 residues. Looked up from germline, CDR1 is MNHEY and CDR2 is SVGAGI. V was cut by 7 bases and J by 5 bases, with 21 bases left in between. The CDR3 DNA reads as TGTGCCAGCATTAGCGGCGGGGCCAGCGCTCACGAGCAGTACTTC. It codes for CASISGGASAHEQYF.

This clone came up once. This rearrangement joins TRBV7-3 to TRBJ1-6, with 7 bases fitting TRBD1. The CDR3 consists of 15 residues. V lost 5 bases to trimming and J lost 7 bases; unmatched junction nucleotides: 8. Germline CDR1 is SGHTA and CDR2 is FQGTGA. For the CDR3, the DNA is TGTGCCAGCAGCCCCGAGGGGGCAGGAAATTCACCCCTCCACTTT. Protein: CASSPEGAGNSPLHF.

The chain carries TRBV5-4 and TRBJ2-7; 9 bases are a match to TRBD1. Germline CDR1 and CDR2: SGHNT and YYREEE (reference sequence). The CDR3 extends over 14 amino acids. With 4 bases clipped from V and 3 bases from J, the junction kept 5 bases outside the gene matches. In nucleotides, the CDR3 is TGTGCCAGCAGCCAGGGACAGGGACTCTACGAGCAGTACTTC. Translating it yields CASSQGQGLYEQYF.

The gene calls are TRBV5-1 and TRBJ2-3; weak D call: TRBD1 (5 bases). The germline gives CDR1 SGHRS, CDR2 YFSETQ. The CDR3 is 16 residues long. Trimming shortened V by 5 bases and J by 2 bases, and 18 bases separated the two germline ends. The CDR3 DNA reads as TGCGCCAGCAGAAGACACAGGCTAGACAACACAGATACGCAGTATTTT. Its protein product is CASRRHRLDNTDTQYF.

The V gene is TRBV11-2, the J gene TRBJ2-3; D is perhaps TRBD2 (6 bases). Trimming pared 2 bases from V and 0 bases from J, leaving 12 bases between. Germline CDR1 SGHAT, CDR2 FQNNGV. CDR3 length equals 16 residues. CDR3 sequence: CASSLTAGPSTDTQYF. CDR3 DNA: TGTGCCAGCAGCTTAACTGCGGGGCCTAGCACAGATACGCAGTATTTT.

The chain combines TRBV18 with TRBJ1-2, with D perhaps matching TRBD1 (6 bases). The CDR3 consists of 13 residues. Trimming stripped 3 bases from V and 6 bases from J, with 11 bases between. Per the germline V gene, CDR1 is KGHSH and CDR2 is LQKENI. The CDR3 DNA is TGTGCCAGCTCACCTAATTCAGGGGATGGCTACACCTTC. Protein sequence: CASSPNSGDGYTF.

This chain joins TRBV6-9 and TRBJ1-2; 9 bases line up with TRBD1. The germline V gene encodes CDR1 MNHGY and CDR2 SVAAGI. CDR3 length: 17 amino acids. Germline trimming cut 1 base from V and 8 bases from J; bases unmatched to any gene: 14. CDR3 sequence (DNA): TGTGCCAGCAGTTATTTGACCGGGACAGGGTACGGGCAGGGCTACACCTTC. Translating gives CASSYLTGTGYGQGYTF.

The J gene is TRBJ1-6, the V gene TRBV2, with 7 bases that match TRBD1. Trimming at V came to 7 bases and at J to 7 bases, leaving 4 bases not matched to a gene. The CDR3 is 13 residues long. Germline V gene data show CDR1 as SNHLY and CDR2 as FYNNEI. The CDR3 DNA sequence: TGTGCCAGCAAGGGGGCCGAGAATTCACCCCTCCACTTT. Encoded protein: CASKGAENSPLHF.

The table lists this clone with a count of one. This chain connects TRBV11-2 to TRBJ2-5, with D tentatively TRBD2 (7 bases). The germline CDR1 and CDR2 sequences are SGHAT and FQNNGV. Trimming took off 3 bases at V and 3 bases at J, with 20 bases between the two ends. The CDR3 has 17 amino acids. CDR3 in DNA: TGTGCCAGCAGCTTGAGGGGCGGGGGCCTTACAAAAGAGACCCAGTACTTC. It is translated as CASSLRGGGLTKETQYF.

This clone was found a few times. The rearrangement joins TRBV11-3 to TRBJ2-1, with a possible D match to TRBD2 (5 bases). Germline CDR1 is SGHNT and CDR2 is YENEEA. This CDR3 contains 13 residues. V was clipped by 0 bases and J by 15 bases, with 15 bases between them. The CDR3 protein is CASSLDGVQQRFF. CDR3 bases: TGTGCCAGCAGCTTAGACGGGGTCCAGCAACGGTTCTTC.

The chain couples TRBV4-1 to TRBJ2-3, with 8 positions matching TRBD1. CDR3 size: 15 residues. The V segment lost 1 base and the J segment 1 base; nucleotides outside the gene matches: 1. CDR1 is MGHRA and CDR2 is YSYEKL in the germline V gene. The CDR3 nucleotides read TGCGCCAGCAGCCAAGTGGACAGGGGCACAGATACGCAGTATTTT. It is translated as CASSQVDRGTDTQYF.